What follows describes a single T cell receptor (beta chain). The sample originates from a study of cytomegalovirus exposure and HLA in healthy donors. The overall study: Membership in the Caucasian-associated ancestry cluster was found for about 80% of approximately 380 genotyped donors.

The study ran its PCR with 60 Vbeta and 13 Jbeta primers. Some clones are missing from TCRdb's copy, which holds only in-frame ones; the method was immunoSEQ multiplex PCR. The sample shows approximately 100,000 clones, about 81% of them seen only once. This CDR3 region has 12 residues. Trimming left V 7 bases short and J 7 bases short, with 10 bases between. Germline V gives CDR1 MNHEY, CDR2 SVGAGI. Sequencing used PBMCs. This TCR was sampled from a middle-aged man in good health and CMV-seronegative. The chain recombines TRBV6-5 with TRBJ2-2; D is undetermined. CDR3: CASMTRSGELFF. The DNA of the CDR3 is TGTGCCAGCATGACCCGGAGCGGGGAGCTGTTTTTT.